This T cell receptor beta chain appears in the sequencing data of a study of long-term antiretroviral therapy in people with HIV. Germline CDR1 reads SEHNR; CDR2 reads FQNEAQ (reference sequence). The CDR3 spans 15 residues. Trimming removed 3 bases from V and 0 bases from J, with 8 bases in between. At survey level, the immunoSEQ assay was run in its v3.0 version. Using immunoSEQ multiplex PCR, the repertoire was profiled, and TCRdb retains in-frame clones only, with some absent. The repertoire includes roughly 20,000 clones, more than 70% of them detected once, and about 3.7% sits in the top ten. The J gene is TRBJ2-2, the V gene TRBV7-9, with unresolved D. Sequencing used unsorted PBMCs, obtained 2.3 years after starting antiretroviral therapy. This TCR came from a man in his 60s with HIV. The CDR3 reads CASSLWTANTGELFF. CDR3 sequence (DNA): TGTGCCAGCAGCTTGTGGACGGCGAACACCGGGGAGCTGTTTTTT.